The next 18 T cell receptor beta chains were all read from a single sample in a study of tumor-infiltrating lymphocytes in primary liver carcinoma (dated by TCRdb to the late 2010s). Total RNA and DNA were co-extracted from roughly 20-30 mg of bulk tissue with the AllPrep DNA/RNA mini kit, without cell sorting. TCRdb records Illumina HiSeq 2500 as the sequencer. TCRbeta-specific cDNA was reverse-transcribed from approximately 500 ng total RNA using a constant-region primer and ProtoScript II reverse transcriptase. TCRbeta libraries were built with three nested multiplex PCR rounds, a slightly modified ARM-PCR procedure. Each of the first two PCR rounds ran for approximately 10 cycles and used multiplex TRBV1-TRBV30 forward primers together with a Cbeta reverse primer. TCRdb applied fastp at Q25 and MiXCR to the public reads, then kept only in-frame beta chains. Each CDR3 protein gets just one entry, which takes the most common genes and DNA from the rows behind it. Counted in this sample were around 80,000 distinct CDR3 sequences; about three quarters of them appeared once. In total, the top ten clones hold approximately 20% of the sample.

The sequenced sample consisted of liver tumor tissue from sampling region 1. The cell subset or site label of this sample denotes: tumor region T1, superior pole. Source of these receptors: a middle-aged man with primary liver carcinoma and hepatitis B virus infection.

In regard to this clonotype: The missing conserved phenylalanine or tryptophan at the end of this CDR3 makes a read error likely. V is TRBV5-1 and J is TRBJ2-7; the D is unclear. CDR1 SGHRS and CDR2 YFSETQ come from the germline V gene. This CDR3 contains 13 residues. The CDR3: CTSRSATSYEQYL. CDR3 sequence (DNA): TGCACCAGCAGGAGCGCTACCTCCTACGAGCAGTACCTC.

Remarks on this clonotype: The germline gene is not matched at one end of the junction; a read error may be the cause. CDR3 in DNA: TGTGCCAGCAGCTTAGGGCTAGCGGCCCCCACCTACGAACAGTACTTC. It codes for CASSLGLAAPTYEQYF. The rearrangement joins TRBV7-9 to TRBJ2-7; 7 nucleotides agree with TRBD2. CDR1 SEHNR and CDR2 FQNEAQ come from the germline V gene (reference sequence). The CDR3 totals 16 residues.

In the case of this clonotype: Its ends do not fully match the called genes, so a read error is possible. This rearrangement joins TRBV12-3 or TRBV12-4 to TRBJ1-3; D is uncertain. This CDR3 comprises 15 residues. The CDR3, as DNA: TGTACCAGCAGTTCCCTCCGTCCATTTGGAAAGACCATATATTTT. This sequence encodes CTSSSLRPFGKTIYF.

The table lists this clonotype with a few counts. The V and J genes are TRBV20-1 and TRBJ2-3; D may be TRBD1 (5 bases). Trimming shortened V by 5 bases and J by 5 bases, and 11 bases separated the two germline ends. CDR3 size: 12 residues. CDR1 is DFQATT and CDR2 is SNEGSKA in the germline V gene (reference sequence). CDR3 nucleotide sequence: TGCAGTGCTTCTTGGGGCATAGATACGCAGTATTTT. It yields the protein CSASWGIDTQYF.

Concerning this clonotype itself: The CDR3 does not close with the conserved phenylalanine or tryptophan, likely indicating a read error. This sequence joins TRBV7-8 and TRBJ2-1; 11 bases agree with TRBD1. CDR1 SGHVS and CDR2 FQNEAQ come from the germline V gene. The CDR3 runs 17 residues. CDR3 sequence: CDSRWGGQGGSYNEQFL. Here the CDR3 DNA reads TGTGACAGCAGGTGGGGGGGACAGGGGGGATCCTACAATGAGCAGTTCTTA.

The chain couples TRBV5-6 to TRBJ2-7; D possibly matches TRBD1 or TRBD2 (5 bases each). V was cut by 0 bases and J by 3 bases, with 16 bases left in between. The germline CDR1 and CDR2 sequences are SGHDT and YYEEEE. The CDR3 runs to 16 residues. The CDR3 sequence: CASSLAGTTYYYEQYF. For the CDR3, the DNA is TGTGCCAGCAGCTTGGCCGGGACGACCTACTACTACGAGCAGTACTTC.

Notes on this clonotype: A read error may be the cause here, since a much bigger clone is one base away. The chain carries TRBV5-1 and TRBJ1-1; D uncertain. CDR1 is SGHRS and CDR2 is YFSETQ in the germline V gene. This CDR3 comprises 13 residues. Trimming took 2 bases from V and 6 from J, leaving 11 bases between them. The CDR3 DNA is TGCGCCAGCAGCTTTGAGGGAGTTCCTGAAGCTTTCTTT. Translating gives CASSFEGVPEAFF.

As to this clonotype: Mismatch with germline at one junction end may stem from a read error. The chain couples TRBV10-3 to TRBJ2-7; D is possibly TRBD1 (6 bases). CDR1 is ENHRY and CDR2 is SYGVKD in the germline V gene. The CDR3 sequence is 15 residues long. In nucleotides, the CDR3 is TGTGCCGTCAGTGAGTCTAGCAGGGGCTCTACTGAGCAGTACTTC. This sequence encodes CAVSESSRGSTEQYF.

On this clonotype: An end of the junction does not agree with germline; a read error may underlie this. CDR3 nucleotides: TGTTCCAGCAGTTCCACAGATACGCTGTATTTT. Translating it yields CSSSSTDTLYF. This chain connects TRBV6-2 or TRBV6-3 to TRBJ2-3, with D unresolved. Germline loops: CDR1 MNHEY, CDR2 SVGEGT. The CDR3 consists of 11 residues.

There are many counts of this clonotype. CDR3 nucleotides: TGCAGCGTTAGCGTACCTTCCGGGACAGGGGGCGCCGAGCAGTACTTC. It yields the protein CSVSVPSGTGGAEQYF. The chain recombines TRBV29-1 with TRBJ2-7, with 12 positions matching TRBD1. The ends lost 5 bases at V and 6 bases at J; junction bases unmatched: 14. Germline V gene data show CDR1 as SQVTM and CDR2 as ANQGSEA. This CDR3 has 16 amino acids.

This clonotype was counted only a few times. This may arise from a read error, as a much more abundant clone is one base away. The J gene is TRBJ2-3, the V gene TRBV5-1; no reliable D call. Trimming took 6 bases from V and 3 from J, leaving 8 bases between them. The CDR3 loop spans 12 amino acids. The germline gives CDR1 SGHRS, CDR2 YFSETQ. Here the CDR3 reads CASISETDTQYF. DNA of the CDR3: TGCGCCAGCATCTCCGAGACAGATACGCAGTATTTT.

Worth noting for this clonotype: Given the absence of the conserved phenylalanine or tryptophan at the CDR3 end, a read error is likely. The DNA for the CDR3 is TGTGCCATCAGTTTCACGACAGGGCGTAATTCACCCCTCCACATT. Residues: CAISFTTGRNSPLHI. V usage is TRBV12-3 or TRBV12-4 and J usage is TRBJ1-6; 7 bases map to TRBD1. There are 15 residues in the CDR3.

Details on this clonotype: A read error may produce the germline difference seen at one junction end. This rearrangement joins TRBV29-1 to TRBJ2-3; 9 bases line up with TRBD2. In germline, CDR1 is SQVTM, CDR2 ANQGSEA. CDR3 length: 15 amino acids. The CDR3 reads CSVSVAGEPRDTQYF. In DNA form, the CDR3 reads TGCAGCGTCAGTGTAGCGGGAGAGCCGAGAGATACGCAATATTTT.

The chain links TRBV28 to TRBJ1-2, with 8 bases aligning to TRBD1. Germline assignment: CDR1 MDHEN and CDR2 SYDVKM. The CDR3 has 18 amino acids. The trim removed 6 bases at V and 5 bases at J, leaving 20 bases unmatched. CDR3 nucleotide sequence: TGTGCCAGCAGCCGACGCAACAGCGCGGAGACAGGGGATTATGGCTACACCTTC. It yields the protein CASSRRNSAETGDYGYTF.

This clonotype has only a few counts. The CDR3 does not close with the conserved phenylalanine or tryptophan, likely indicating a read error. The DNA is omitted, as the CDR3 cannot be located on it reliably, and the CDR3 follows TCRdb's listing. CDR3 residues: CASSLIRVETQYL. The rearrangement joins TRBV11-2 to TRBJ2-5; TRBD1 is taken as the D call from the table, unchecked against the DNA. A total of 13 residues make up the CDR3, ends included. Looked up from germline, CDR1 is SGHAT and CDR2 is FQNNGV.

The count of this clonotype is one. The junction differs from germline at one of its ends, possibly a read error. The chain uses TRBV6-5 and TRBJ1-1; 7 bases are a match to TRBD1. Germline V CDR1 and CDR2: MNHEY, SVGAGI. The CDR3 totals 14 residues. CDR3 amino acids: CASSHYRGGTEAFF. DNA of the CDR3: TGTGCCAGCAGTCATTACAGGGGTGGCACTGAAGCTTTCTTC.

Concerning this clonotype itself: A read error may account for a junction end that differs from germline. The chain joins TRBV7-2 to TRBJ1-2; D remains unclear. Germline V gene lookup returns CDR1 SGHTA and CDR2 FQGNSA. The CDR3 runs 15 residues. The CDR3 region has the DNA TGTGCAAGCAGCTCGACGCAGAGAGAAGGCTATGGCTACACCTTC. This translates into CASSSTQREGYGYTF.

The chain links TRBV11-2 to TRBJ2-7, with 9 nucleotides matching TRBD1. The CDR3 loop spans 15 amino acids. CDR1 is SGHAT and CDR2 is FQNNGV in the germline V gene. V gave up 2 bases and J gave up 7 bases; unmatched junction bases: 9. This chain's CDR3 is CASSLRGTGLREQYF. In DNA, the CDR3 is TGTGCCAGCAGCTTACGAGGGACAGGGCTACGGGAGCAGTACTTC.